A selection of T cell receptor beta chains follows, all from one sample in a study of T cells in Graves' hyperthyroidism and ophthalmopathy. TCRdb reanalysed the multiplex PCR reads using MiXCR and keeps one entry per CDR3 protein. The sample has approximately 380,000 distinct CDR3 sequences, 15% to 20% seen once. Material for sequencing was blood. These TCRs come from a woman between 18 and 30 years old with Graves' hyperthyroidism. The CDR3 runs from the conserved cysteine through the conserved F or W. A D gene is named only where the DNA matches it firmly. Clone size, where shown, is once, few, many, or a class for clones that have expanded.

size: many
J: TRBJ2-5
V: TRBV5-1
D: TRBD1
length: 17
DNA: TGCGCCAGCAGCTTGGACGGACAGGCCCACGGTGGAGAGACCCAGTACTTC
CDR3: CASSLDGQAHGGETQYF

size: many
J: TRBJ2-5
V: TRBV7-2
D: -
length: 16
DNA: TGTGCCAGCAGCTTAGACGTCCTACAGGGTGTCGAGACCCAGTACTTC
CDR3: CASSLDVLQGVETQYF

size: few
J: TRBJ2-2
V: TRBV5-1
D: -
length: 15
DNA: TGCGCCAGCAGCCCACAGGGCCCGAACACCGGGGAGCTGTTTTTT
CDR3: CASSPQGPNTGELFF

size: many
J: TRBJ2-7
V: TRBV6-2/TRBV6-3
D: -
length: 12
DNA: TGTGCCAGCAGTTATTCCAGGGTCGAGCAGTACTTC
CDR3: CASSYSRVEQYF

size: few
J: TRBJ1-1
V: TRBV7-2
D: -
length: 14
DNA: TGTGCCAGCAGCCCGGACAGAAGGAACACTGAAGCTTTCTTT
CDR3: CASSPDRRNTEAFF

size: few
J: TRBJ1-5
V: TRBV7-9
D: TRBD1
length: 14
DNA: TGTGCCAGCAGCTTAGAAGGGGGCAAGGAGCCCCAGCATTTT
CDR3: CASSLEGGKEPQHF

size: -
J: TRBJ2-7
V: TRBV5-1
D: -
length: 15
DNA: TGCGCCAGCAGCGTGGGACAAGGCAGGTTGGACGAGCAGTACTTC
CDR3: CASSVGQGRLDEQYF

size: many
J: TRBJ1-1
V: TRBV29-1
D: -
length: 12
DNA: TGCAGCGTTGACTCGGGGAACACTGAAGCTTTCTTT
CDR3: CSVDSGNTEAFF

size: many
J: TRBJ1-1
V: TRBV6-5
D: -
length: 11
DNA: TGTGCCAGCAGTTCTCCGGAGATAGCTTTCTTT
CDR3: CASSSPEIAFF

size: many
J: TRBJ1-2
V: TRBV5-1
D: -
length: 15
DNA: TGCGCCAGCAGCCCCCTCGCGGCAGGGAGCTATGGCTACACCTTC
CDR3: CASSPLAAGSYGYTF

size: many
J: TRBJ1-6
V: TRBV6-5
D: -
length: 13
DNA: TGTGCCAGCAGTTACTCCGGAGATTCACCCCTCCACTTT
CDR3: CASSYSGDSPLHF

size: -
J: TRBJ1-5
V: TRBV20-1
D: -
length: 13
DNA: TGCAGTGCTAACGGACGGATCAATCAGCCCCAGCATTTT
CDR3: CSANGRINQPQHF

size: many
J: TRBJ1-5
V: TRBV28
D: -
length: 18
DNA: TGTGCCAGCAGTTTAGCGAGTGTCAGGGTCATAGGAAATCAGCCCCAGCATTTT
CDR3: CASSLASVRVIGNQPQHF

size: -
J: TRBJ1-5
V: TRBV10-3
D: TRBD1
length: 13
DNA: TGTGCCACCGGGACAGGGGCCAATCAGCCCCAGCATTTT
CDR3: CATGTGANQPQHF

size: many
J: TRBJ2-5
V: TRBV12-3/TRBV12-4
D: -
length: 14
DNA: TGTGCCAGCAGTCCATCTAACAGGGAAGAGACCCAGTACTTC
CDR3: CASSPSNREETQYF

size: few
J: TRBJ2-4
V: TRBV4-1
D: TRBD2
length: 18
DNA: TGCGCCAGCAGCCAAGGGCTAGCGGGGATCTTAGCCAAAAACATTCAGTACTTC
CDR3: CASSQGLAGILAKNIQYF

size: many
J: TRBJ1-1
V: TRBV9
D: -
length: 13
DNA: TGTGCCAGCGCTAGTAGGTTGAACACTGAAGCTTTCTTT
CDR3: CASASRLNTEAFF

size: many
J: TRBJ1-1
V: TRBV6-5
D: -
length: 15
DNA: TGTGCCAGCAGTTACTCGTGGGCTCTGAACACTGAAGCTTTCTTT
CDR3: CASSYSWALNTEAFF

size: many
J: TRBJ1-2
V: TRBV20-1
D: -
length: 14
DNA: TGCAGTGCTAGAGATGGGGTGGAATCCTATGGCTACACCTTC
CDR3: CSARDGVESYGYTF

size: once
J: TRBJ2-5
V: TRBV27
D: -
length: 16
DNA: TGTGCCAGCAACTCATATCCCCTAGGGCAGGGACAGACCCAGTACTTC
CDR3: CASNSYPLGQGQTQYF

size: many
J: TRBJ1-5
V: TRBV15
D: -
length: 12
DNA: TGTGCCACCAGCAGAGATTGGTCTTCCCAGCATTTT
CDR3: CATSRDWSSQHF

size: many
J: TRBJ1-1
V: TRBV20-1
D: -
length: 13
DNA: TGCAGTGCTAGGCAATCCAAGAACACTGAAGCTTTCTTT
CDR3: CSARQSKNTEAFF

size: -
J: TRBJ2-7
V: TRBV12-3/TRBV12-4
D: -
length: 16
DNA: TGTGCCAGCAGTTTAGAATCCAGGCCAGTGGTGTACGAGCAGTACTTC
CDR3: CASSLESRPVVYEQYF

size: many
J: TRBJ1-1
V: TRBV20-1
D: TRBD1
length: 18
DNA: TGCAGTGCTAGAGATTCCAGGACAGGGGGTGGTATGAACACTGAAGCTTTCTTT
CDR3: CSARDSRTGGGMNTEAFF

size: -
J: TRBJ2-5
V: TRBV2
D: TRBD2
length: 14
DNA: TGTGCCAGCATTGGACTAGCGGATCCTTTGGACCAGTACTTC
CDR3: CASIGLADPLDQYF

size: many
J: TRBJ2-5
V: TRBV11-2
D: -
length: 14
DNA: TGTGCCAGCAGCCACGTTCCAGGGGAGGAGACCCAGTACTTC
CDR3: CASSHVPGEETQYF

size: many
J: TRBJ2-3
V: TRBV5-1
D: -
length: 15
DNA: TGCGCCAGCAGCTTCTTGGGGGCTAGCACAGATACGCAGTATTTT
CDR3: CASSFLGASTDTQYF

size: many
J: TRBJ1-5
V: TRBV12-3/TRBV12-4
D: -
length: 11
DNA: TGTGCCAGCAGTCGTCGACAGCCCCAGCATTTT
CDR3: CASSRRQPQHF

size: many
J: TRBJ2-7
V: TRBV12-5
D: TRBD2
length: 15
DNA: TGTGCTAGTGCCTTAGGTAGTAGCGGGAACTACGAGCAGTACTTC
CDR3: CASALGSSGNYEQYF

size: many
J: TRBJ2-5
V: TRBV5-1
D: TRBD2
length: 15
DNA: TGCGCCAGCAGACTAGCGATTCGGCGTGGGGAGACCCAGTACTTC
CDR3: CASRLAIRRGETQYF

size: many
J: TRBJ2-5
V: TRBV20-1
D: TRBD2
length: 14
DNA: TGCAGTGCTAGACTAGCGGGGGGCTTAGAGACCCAGTACTTC
CDR3: CSARLAGGLETQYF

size: many
J: TRBJ2-7
V: TRBV6-1
D: -
length: 13
DNA: TGTGCCAGCAGACCACAGGGGGGGTACGAGCAGTACTTC
CDR3: CASRPQGGYEQYF

size: many
J: TRBJ1-5
V: TRBV20-1
D: -
length: 14
DNA: TGCAGTGCGGGTTGGACAGCAGTATACCAGCCCCAGCATTTT
CDR3: CSAGWTAVYQPQHF

size: many
J: TRBJ2-7
V: TRBV6-1
D: TRBD1
length: 11
DNA: TGTGCCATACAGGGGGCCTACGAGCAGTACTTC
CDR3: CAIQGAYEQYF

size: -
J: TRBJ2-7
V: TRBV30
D: TRBD2
length: 16
DNA: TGTGCCTGGAGTTCCCCAAGGACTAGCGGGAGGTACGAGCAGTACTTC
CDR3: CAWSSPRTSGRYEQYF

size: many
J: TRBJ1-1
V: TRBV24-1
D: -
length: 16
DNA: TGTGCCACCACCTCCGGGCAGGTAGACCTGAACACTGAAGCTTTCTTT
CDR3: CATTSGQVDLNTEAFF

size: many
J: TRBJ2-5
V: TRBV30
D: -
length: 13
DNA: TGTGCCTGGAGTGTGGGCAGCCAAGAGACCCAGTACTTC
CDR3: CAWSVGSQETQYF

size: many
J: TRBJ2-5
V: TRBV12-3/TRBV12-4
D: -
length: 15
DNA: TGTGCCAGCAGCCGTCCGTGGGATGGCCAAGAGACCCAGTACTTC
CDR3: CASSRPWDGQETQYF

size: many
J: TRBJ2-4
V: TRBV19
D: TRBD1
length: 17
DNA: TGTGCCAGTAGCCTTCCAACAGGGGGCAAAGCCAAAAACATTCAGTACTTC
CDR3: CASSLPTGGKAKNIQYF

size: -
J: TRBJ1-1
V: TRBV7-3
D: -
length: 17
DNA: TGTGCCAGCAGCCAGGTTCATTTCGTCAAAGGGGGCACTGAAGCTTTCTTT
CDR3: CASSQVHFVKGGTEAFF

size: many
J: TRBJ1-5
V: TRBV27
D: -
length: 15
DNA: TGTGCCAGCAGTTTTGGGGTTCATGGCAATCAGCCCCAGCATTTT
CDR3: CASSFGVHGNQPQHF